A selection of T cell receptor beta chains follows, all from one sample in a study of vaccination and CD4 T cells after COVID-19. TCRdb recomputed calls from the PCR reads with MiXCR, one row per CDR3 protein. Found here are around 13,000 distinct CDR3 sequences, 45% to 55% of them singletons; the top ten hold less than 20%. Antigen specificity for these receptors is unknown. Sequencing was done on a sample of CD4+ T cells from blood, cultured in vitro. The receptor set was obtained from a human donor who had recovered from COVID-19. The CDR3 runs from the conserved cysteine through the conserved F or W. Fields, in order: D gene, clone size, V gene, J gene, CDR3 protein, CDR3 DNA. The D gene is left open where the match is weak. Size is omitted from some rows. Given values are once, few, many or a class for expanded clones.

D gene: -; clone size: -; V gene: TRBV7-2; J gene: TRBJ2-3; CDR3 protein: CASSFLVGTQYF; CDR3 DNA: TGTGCCAGCAGCTTTTTGGTGGGTACGCAGTATTTT
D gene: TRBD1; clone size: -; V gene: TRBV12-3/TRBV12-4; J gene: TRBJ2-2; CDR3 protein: CASRSGGRDTGELFF; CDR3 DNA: TGTGCCAGCAGATCAGGGGGCAGGGACACCGGGGAGCTGTTTTTT
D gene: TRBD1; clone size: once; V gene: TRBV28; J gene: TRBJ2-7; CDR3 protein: CASGRGTGPSYEQYF; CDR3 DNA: TGTGCCAGCGGAAGAGGGACAGGGCCGTCCTACGAGCAGTACTTC
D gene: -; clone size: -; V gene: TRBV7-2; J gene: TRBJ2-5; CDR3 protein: CASSSRRLLQETQYF; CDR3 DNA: TGTGCCAGCAGCTCAAGACGTTTACTCCAAGAGACTCAGTACTTC
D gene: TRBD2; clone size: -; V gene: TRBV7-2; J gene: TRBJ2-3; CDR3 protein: CASSHSSGSLPDTQYF; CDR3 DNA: TGTGCCAGCAGCCATTCTAGCGGGAGTCTCCCAGATACGCAGTATTTT
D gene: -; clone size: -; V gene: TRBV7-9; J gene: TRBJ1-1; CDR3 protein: CASSLTGRNTEAFF; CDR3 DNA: TGTGCCAGCAGCTTAACGGGCCGGAACACTGAAGCTTTCTTT
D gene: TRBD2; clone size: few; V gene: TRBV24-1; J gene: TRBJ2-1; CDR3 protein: CATSDVKAGVTYNEQFF; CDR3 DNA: TGTGCCACCAGTGATGTTAAAGCGGGAGTAACCTACAATGAGCAGTTCTTC
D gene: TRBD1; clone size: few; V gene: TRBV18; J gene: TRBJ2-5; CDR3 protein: CASSTGTGKETQYF; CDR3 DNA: TGTGCCAGCTCAACCGGGACAGGGAAAGAGACCCAGTACTTC
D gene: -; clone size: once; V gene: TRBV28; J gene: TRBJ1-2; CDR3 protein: CASSFVGGHRNGYTF; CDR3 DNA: TGTGCCAGCAGTTTTGTGGGGGGCCATCGGAATGGCTACACCTTC
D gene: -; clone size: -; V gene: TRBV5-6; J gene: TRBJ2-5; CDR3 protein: CASSSMETQYF; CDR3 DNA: TGTGCCAGCAGCTCCATGGAGACCCAGTACTTC
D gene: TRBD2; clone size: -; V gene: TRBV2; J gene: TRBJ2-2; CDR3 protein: CASRPLAGGTGELFF; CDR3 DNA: TGTGCCAGCAGACCCCTAGCGGGAGGCACCGGGGAGCTGTTTTTT
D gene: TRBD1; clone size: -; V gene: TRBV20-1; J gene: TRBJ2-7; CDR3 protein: CSASFPTGGTYEQYF; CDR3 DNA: TGCAGTGCTTCCTTTCCCACAGGGGGCACCTACGAGCAGTACTTC
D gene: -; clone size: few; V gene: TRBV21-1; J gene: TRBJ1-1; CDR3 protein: CAKQHRDREAFF; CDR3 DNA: TGTGCTAAGCAGCACCGGGACAGGGAAGCTTTCTTT
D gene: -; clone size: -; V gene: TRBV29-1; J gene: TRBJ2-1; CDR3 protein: CSVALADEQFF; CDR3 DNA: TGCAGCGTAGCTCTGGCCGATGAGCAGTTCTTC
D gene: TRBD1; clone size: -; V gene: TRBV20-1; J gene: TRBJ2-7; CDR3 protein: CSALGQDVYEQYF; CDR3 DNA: TGCAGTGCTTTAGGACAGGATGTATACGAGCAGTACTTC
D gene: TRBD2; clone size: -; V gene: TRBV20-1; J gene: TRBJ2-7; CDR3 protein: CSALGGLVGRVEQYF; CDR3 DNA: TGCAGTGCTCTGGGTGGACTAGTGGGCAGGGTCGAGCAGTACTTC
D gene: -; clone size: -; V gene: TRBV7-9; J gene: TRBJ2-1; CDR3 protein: CASSLDFMGGNSYNEQFF; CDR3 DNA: TGTGCCAGCAGCTTAGATTTTATGGGCGGGAACTCCTACAATGAGCAGTTCTTC
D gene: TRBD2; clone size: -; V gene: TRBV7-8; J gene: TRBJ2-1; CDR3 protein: CASTWTSGMIKQWEQFF; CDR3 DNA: TGTGCCAGCACCTGGACTAGCGGGATGATTAAACAATGGGAGCAGTTCTTC
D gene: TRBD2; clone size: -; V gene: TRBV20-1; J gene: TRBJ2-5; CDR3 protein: CSARAPAGGKETQYF; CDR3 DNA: TGCAGTGCTAGAGCCCCCGCGGGGGGAAAAGAGACCCAGTACTTC
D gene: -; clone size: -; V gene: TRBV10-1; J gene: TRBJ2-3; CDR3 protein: CASSDSRLPDTQYF; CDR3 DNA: TGCGCCAGCAGTGACAGCCGTCTTCCAGATACGCAGTATTTT
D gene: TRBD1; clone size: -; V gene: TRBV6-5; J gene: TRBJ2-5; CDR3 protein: CASSYRDSRETQYF; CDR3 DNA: TGTGCCAGCAGTTACAGGGACAGTCGAGAGACCCAGTACTTC
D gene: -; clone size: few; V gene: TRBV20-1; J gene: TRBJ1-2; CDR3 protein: CSARETGTPKYGYTF; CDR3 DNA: TGCAGTGCTAGAGAAACCGGGACACCTAAGTATGGCTACACCTTC
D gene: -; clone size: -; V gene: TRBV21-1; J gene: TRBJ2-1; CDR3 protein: CASSKAGTSATAENEQFF; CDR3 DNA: TGTGCCAGCAGCAAAGCTGGGACATCTGCCACCGCGGAAAATGAGCAGTTCTTC
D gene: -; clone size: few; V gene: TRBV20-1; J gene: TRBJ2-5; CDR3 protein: CSQTIGSGQETQYF; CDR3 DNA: TGCAGTCAAACTATAGGGAGCGGGCAAGAGACCCAGTACTTC
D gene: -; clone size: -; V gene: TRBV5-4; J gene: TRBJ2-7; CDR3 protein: CASSFQGYEQYF; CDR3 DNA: TGTGCCAGCAGCTTCCAGGGCTACGAGCAGTACTTC
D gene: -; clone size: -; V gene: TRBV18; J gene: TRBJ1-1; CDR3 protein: CASSRAEGHTEAFF; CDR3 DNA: TGTGCCAGCTCACGAGCCGAGGGGCACACTGAAGCTTTCTTT
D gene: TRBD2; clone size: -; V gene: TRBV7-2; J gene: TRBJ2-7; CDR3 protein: CASSSHPGLAGVEQYF; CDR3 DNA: TGTGCCAGCAGCTCCCACCCGGGACTAGCGGGAGTCGAGCAGTACTTC
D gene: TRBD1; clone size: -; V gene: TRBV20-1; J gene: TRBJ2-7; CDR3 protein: CSAHGTAYEQYF; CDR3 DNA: TGCAGTGCACACGGGACAGCCTACGAGCAGTACTTC
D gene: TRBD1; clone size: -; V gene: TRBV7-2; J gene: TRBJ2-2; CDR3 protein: CASSSGPPGTGWAGELFF; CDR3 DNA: TGTGCCAGCAGCTCAGGACCACCCGGGACAGGGTGGGCCGGGGAGCTGTTTTTT
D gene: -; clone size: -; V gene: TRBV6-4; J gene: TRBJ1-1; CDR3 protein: CASSEGDGNTEAFF; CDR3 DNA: TGTGCCAGCAGTGAAGGGGACGGGAACACTGAAGCTTTCTTT
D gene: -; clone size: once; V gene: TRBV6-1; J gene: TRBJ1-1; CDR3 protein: CASSAGTAHNTEAFF; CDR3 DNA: TGTGCCAGCAGTGCCGGGACCGCTCACAACACTGAAGCTTTCTTT
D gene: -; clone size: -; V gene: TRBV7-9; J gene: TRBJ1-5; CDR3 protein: CASSLSEISNQPQHF; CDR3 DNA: TGTGCCAGCAGCTTATCCGAGATTAGCAATCAGCCCCAGCATTTT
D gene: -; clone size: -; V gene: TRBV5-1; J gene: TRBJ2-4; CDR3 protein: CASSLGQGAKNIQYF; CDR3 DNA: TGCGCCAGCAGCTTGGGGCAGGGCGCCAAAAACATTCAGTACTTC
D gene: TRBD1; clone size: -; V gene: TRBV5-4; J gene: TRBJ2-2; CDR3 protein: CASRKGDRGLTGELFF; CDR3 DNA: TGTGCCAGCAGGAAGGGGGACAGGGGGCTCACCGGGGAGCTGTTTTTT
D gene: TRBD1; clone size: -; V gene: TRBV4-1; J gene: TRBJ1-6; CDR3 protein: CASRPGQTNYNSPLHF; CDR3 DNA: TGCGCCAGCAGACCGGGACAGACAAACTATAATTCACCCCTCCACTTT
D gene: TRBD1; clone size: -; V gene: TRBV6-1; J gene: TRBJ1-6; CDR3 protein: CASKRQGGGNSPLHF; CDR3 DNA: TGTGCCAGCAAAAGACAGGGGGGGGGTAATTCACCCCTCCACTTT
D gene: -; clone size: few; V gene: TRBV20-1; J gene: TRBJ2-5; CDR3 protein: CSARPSGHQETQYF; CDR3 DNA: TGCAGTGCTAGACCCAGCGGACATCAAGAGACCCAGTACTTC
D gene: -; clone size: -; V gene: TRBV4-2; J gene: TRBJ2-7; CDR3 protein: CASSPPTGYEQYF; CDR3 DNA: TGTGCCAGCAGCCCGCCGACGGGCTACGAGCAGTACTTC
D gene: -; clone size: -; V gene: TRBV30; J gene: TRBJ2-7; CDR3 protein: CAWSVLGGASYEQYF; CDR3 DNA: TGTGCCTGGAGTGTATTGGGCGGGGCCTCCTACGAGCAGTACTTC
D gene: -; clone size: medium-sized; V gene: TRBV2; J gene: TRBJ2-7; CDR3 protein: CASSDLASNYEQYF; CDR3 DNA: TGTGCCAGCAGTGACCTAGCTTCAAACTACGAGCAGTACTTC
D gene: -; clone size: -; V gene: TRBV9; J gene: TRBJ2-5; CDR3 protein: CASSVAIGFQETQYF; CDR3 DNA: TGTGCCAGCAGCGTAGCTATCGGGTTCCAAGAGACCCAGTACTTC
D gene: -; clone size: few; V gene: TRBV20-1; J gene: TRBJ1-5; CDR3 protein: CSASGQYSNQPQHF; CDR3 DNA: TGCAGTGCTTCCGGACAGTATAGCAATCAGCCCCAGCATTTT
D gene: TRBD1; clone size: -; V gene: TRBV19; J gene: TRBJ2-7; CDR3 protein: CASRPGTGNSYEQYF; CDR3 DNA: TGTGCCAGTAGACCCGGGACAGGGAACTCCTACGAGCAGTACTTC
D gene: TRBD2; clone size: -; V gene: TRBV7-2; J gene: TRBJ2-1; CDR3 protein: CASSLSSGSWEQFF; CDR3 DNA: TGTGCCAGCAGCTTATCTAGCGGGAGTTGGGAGCAGTTCTTC
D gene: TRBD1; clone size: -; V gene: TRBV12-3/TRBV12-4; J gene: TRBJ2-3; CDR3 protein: CASSPQGNTQYF; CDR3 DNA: TGTGCCAGCAGCCCACAGGGGAATACGCAGTATTTT
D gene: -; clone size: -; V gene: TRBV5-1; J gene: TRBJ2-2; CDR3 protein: CASSLVGTHTGELFF; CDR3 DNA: TGCGCCAGCAGCTTGGTGGGGACCCACACCGGGGAGCTGTTTTTT
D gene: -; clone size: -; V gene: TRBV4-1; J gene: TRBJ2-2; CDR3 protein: CASSHPGPNTGELFF; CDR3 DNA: TGCGCCAGCAGCCACCCCGGGCCGAACACCGGGGAGCTGTTTTTT
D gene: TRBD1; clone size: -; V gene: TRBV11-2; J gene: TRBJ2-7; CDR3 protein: CASSPRGLGFEQYF; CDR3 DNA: TGTGCCAGCAGCCCCAGGGGGCTAGGGTTCGAGCAGTACTTC
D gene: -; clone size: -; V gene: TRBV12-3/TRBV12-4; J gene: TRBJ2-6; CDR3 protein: CASTYTGANVLTF; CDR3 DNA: TGTGCCAGCACCTACACTGGGGCCAACGTCCTGACTTTC
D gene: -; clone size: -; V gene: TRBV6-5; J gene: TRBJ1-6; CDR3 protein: CASSYSTPNISPLHF; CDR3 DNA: TGTGCCAGCAGTTACTCTACACCCAATATCTCACCCCTCCACTTT
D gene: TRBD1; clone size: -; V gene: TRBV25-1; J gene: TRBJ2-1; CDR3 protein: CAARGTGSEQFF; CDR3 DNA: TGTGCCGCACGGGGGACAGGGAGTGAGCAGTTCTTC